These T cell receptor beta chains were read from a single sample in a study of vaccination effects on CD4 cells after COVID-19. The antigens these receptors bind are not known. Repertoires were generated with immunoSEQ multiplex PCR, while TCRdb's copy carries only in-frame clones and drops some. The sample yields tens of thousands of clones, around 72% seen once. Sequencing was performed on CD4+ T cells from PBMCs cultured with HCoV-NL63 spike peptides, taken before COVID-19 vaccination. All receptors come from a human donor who received a COVID-19 vaccine. Both conserved end residues are part of each CDR3. Each record gives: V gene, clone size, J gene, D gene, CDR3 DNA, CDR3 protein. The D gene is left open where the match is weak. Expanded clones are given a class, and other clones once, few, many or no size at all.

TRBV5-5,.,TRBJ2-3,.,TGTGCCAGCAGCTTGGCCTGGGACTTCGATACGCAGTATTTT,CASSLAWDFDTQYF
TRBV10-3,.,TRBJ2-3,TRBD1,TGTGCCATCGGGGACAGGGGTGGGGGCACAGATACGCAGTATTTT,CAIGDRGGGTDTQYF
TRBV7-9,few,TRBJ2-2,TRBD2,TGTGCCAGCAGGAGGCTTAAGGGCCTAGCGGGAGGCCCCGGGGAGCTGTTTTTT,CASRRLKGLAGGPGELFF
TRBV11-3,.,TRBJ2-7,.,TGTGCCAGCAGCTTAGAGCGGGGTGGGGGCTCCTACGAGCAGTACTTC,CASSLERGGGSYEQYF
TRBV7-9,few,TRBJ1-1,.,TGTGCCAGCAGCAACACTGAAGCTTTCTTT,CASSNTEAFF
TRBV7-2,.,TRBJ2-5,TRBD2,TGTGCCAGCAGCCGTCGACTAGCGGGGGGGGAAGAGACCCAGTACTTC,CASSRRLAGGEETQYF
TRBV6-5,.,TRBJ2-1,.,TGTGCCAGCAGCGGGGGCCTGGGGCAGTTCTTC,CASSGGLGQFF
TRBV7-2,.,TRBJ2-1,.,TGTGCCAGCAGCTTCCAGGGGGGCGGTGAGCAGTTCTTC,CASSFQGGGEQFF
TRBV3-1/TRBV3-2,.,TRBJ1-6,TRBD1,TGTGCCAGCAGCCAAGGCAAGGGGGCAAGTTCCTATAATTCACCCCTCCACTTT,CASSQGKGASSYNSPLHF
TRBV3-1/TRBV3-2,few,TRBJ1-1,.,TGTGCCAGCAGCGAAATCATGGATTCGGGCACTGAAGCTTTCTTT,CASSEIMDSGTEAFF
TRBV5-4,.,TRBJ1-6,TRBD1,TGTGCCAGCAGCTTGGAGGGGACAGGGAATTCACCCCTCCACTTT,CASSLEGTGNSPLHF
TRBV6-5,.,TRBJ1-1,.,TGTGCCAGCAGTCAGACGCGGAACACTGAAGCTTTCTTT,CASSQTRNTEAFF
TRBV27,.,TRBJ1-1,.,TGTGCCAGCAGTCACTACTCAGGGGCCTCGAGGACTGAAGCTTTCTTT,CASSHYSGASRTEAFF
TRBV7-2,.,TRBJ2-2,TRBD2,TGTGCCAGCAGCCGTAGCCCTAGCGGGGTGAACACCGGGGAGCTGTTTTTT,CASSRSPSGVNTGELFF
TRBV19,.,TRBJ1-6,.,TGTGCCAGTTCTACTAGCTCCTATAATTCACCCCTCCACTTT,CASSTSSYNSPLHF
TRBV19,.,TRBJ2-5,TRBD2,TGTGCCAGTAGTCCGCTCCAATCCGGGACTAGCAAAGAGACCCAGTACTTC,CASSPLQSGTSKETQYF
TRBV6-5,.,TRBJ2-2,TRBD1,TGTGCCAGCAGTACAGGGGCCGGCACCGGGGAGCTGTTTTTT,CASSTGAGTGELFF
TRBV6-5,.,TRBJ1-1,.,TGTGCCAGCACGTACGGACAGCTCCCGAACACTGAAGCTTTCTTT,CASTYGQLPNTEAFF
TRBV10-2,.,TRBJ1-5,TRBD1,TGCGCCAGCAGTCTTGACAGGGACAATCAGCCCCAGCATTTT,CASSLDRDNQPQHF
TRBV7-9,.,TRBJ1-2,.,TGTGCCAGCAGTTATCCCGGGACCACCTATGGCTACACCTTC,CASSYPGTTYGYTF
TRBV5-4,.,TRBJ1-1,.,TGTGCCAGCAGCGCCGGGGGTAAGAACACTGAAGCTTTCTTT,CASSAGGKNTEAFF
TRBV4-2,.,TRBJ2-1,TRBD1,TGTGCCAGCAGCGATCAGGGGGCGCCTGACAATGAGCAGTTCTTC,CASSDQGAPDNEQFF